The clone carrying this TCR beta chain has a handful of counts. The sample originates from a study of response to subunit inactivated influenza vaccine. MiXCR was run by TCRdb on the RT-PCR reads, yielding one entry per CDR3 protein. The table lists about 570,000 distinct CDR3 sequences, about 10% of them singletons. CDR1 and CDR2 (germline): DFQATT, SNEGSKA (reference sequence). CDR3 length: 16 amino acids. With 6 bases removed from V and 0 bases from J, the gap between germline ends came to 18 bases. Another study also made use of these data, one on T cells expressing NK-cell markers. That publication notes: 5'RACE template switching with UMIs produced the TCR beta cDNA.

The source of this sequence is a man over 45 who received an inactivated influenza vaccine. This sequence joins TRBV20-1 and TRBJ2-1; weak D call: TRBD2 (7 bases). The starting material was PBMCs from blood, obtained on the day of vaccination. This CDR3 is CSAEEGGASSYNEQFF. CDR3 coding DNA: TGCAGTGCAGAGGAGGGGGGGGCCAGCTCCTACAATGAGCAGTTCTTC.